This T cell receptor (beta chain) was obtained from a study of shared clonotypes between healthy human individuals (dated by TCRdb to the early 2020s). About the full investigation: A few men and two women, aged 18 to 49 years, made up the cohort. Per donor, three plates each were used for CD4 naive and CD4 memory, two for CD8 naive, and one for CD8 memory. To estimate repertoire size and how much clonotype sharing occurs between individuals, the study deeply sequenced the blood TCR repertoires of five healthy adults. To increase sequencing depth and limit assay-specific biases, different laboratories used diverse techniques to prepare libraries and sequence TCR repertoires. Each donor's leukapheresis produced roughly between about 0.9 and 9.5 billion PBMCs. General study outcomes and caveats: Sampling was restricted to blood, and TCR repertoires in tissues likely differ from the TCR repertoires found in blood. Across four donors, 5% to 6% of naive CD4, roughly 3.4% of naive CD8, about 2% of memory CD4, and approximately 0.4% of memory CD8 clonotypes were shared. Clonotypes shared by all four sorted-subset donors showed higher generation probabilities than non-shared clonotypes. Because the study included only a small number of donors, the genetic and exposure-history diversity represented was limited. Naive subsets generally had larger estimated clonotype richness than memory subsets did. Based on pairwise subsampling, the degree of clonotype sharing among donors was expected to be affected by sequencing depth. Incomplete sequencing was indicated by rarefaction of sorted-subset datasets, despite the large sequencing depth.

Note on this clone: This receptor's antigen is unknown. No clone much larger than this one lies a single base away; base qualities are absent.

TCR CDR3 regions were amplified from genomic DNA by multiplex PCR using the deep immunoSEQ assay. For each cell subset, the extracted genomic DNA was distributed evenly across all wells of several immunoSEQ 96-well plates, and each plate served as one replicate. For sorted subsets, approximately 210 ng genomic DNA, equal to tens of thousands of T cell genomes, was loaded into each replicate PCR. Purified libraries were measured with a Qubit 3.0 fluorometer, size-checked on a Bioanalyzer 2100, and measured again with the KAPA Library Quantification kit. Each immunoSEQ 96-well plate was sequenced on its own single-read 150-cycle Illumina NextSeq 550 flow cell. As for the authors' bioinformatics: The immunoSEQ output contained only junctional sequences without quality scores, so filtering could not match that applied to full-length reads. To assign V/J genes and CDR3, sequences were annotated using PyIR, a Python wrapper for IgBLAST v1.9, with IMGT germline references. Any read was removed if the V/J assignment was weak (E-value above 1e-6), the CDR3 was missing, or the read contained stop codons, out-of-frame junctions, or ambiguous translated residues. V3J clonotypes were defined by identical inferred V gene, J gene, and CDR3 amino acid sequence. Percentage overlap between repertoires was calculated by dividing the number of shared unique clonotypes by the size of the smaller repertoire. RTK rarefaction, the Chao1 estimator, and Recon v2.1 estimates of unobserved clonotypes were used to assess repertoire richness. OLGA was used to compute generation probabilities for all TCRbeta clonotypes that the gDNA method yielded from a handful of donors. TCRdb's version of the immuneACCESS table is confined to in-frame rearrangements and falls short of the full clone set. An unresolved V gene accounts for under half of the shortfall where checked; the remainder is of unknown origin. The DNA was the basis for D and trimming; V, J and clone size are from that table. The sample profile shows approximately 2.5 million clones; more than 85% of them were found once. Approximately 0.35% of the sample is taken by the ten largest.

Compared with germline, V lacks 3 bases and J lacks 3 bases; bases without a gene match: 4. The CDR1 and CDR2 encoded by the germline V gene (reference sequence) are LNHDA and SQIVND. CDR3 length: 15 amino acids, cysteine to phenylalanine. The sequence is cut down to CDR3 DNA, 45 bases in frame from base 1. The donors were healthy, HIV-negative adults who had no recently reported acute infections or vaccinations. Every donor was a Caucasian adult residing in Nashville, Tennessee, USA. Magnetic negative selection was used to enrich CD4+ T cells, after which naive cells were positively selected on CD45RA and the negative fraction became the memory subset. Blood was obtained by leukapheresis, after which PBMCs were separated by Ficoll-Histopaque density gradient centrifugation and cryopreserved in liquid nitrogen vapor phase. Analytical flow cytometry was used to check the purity and quantity of every magnetically sorted T cell population. From each sorted fraction, genomic DNA was isolated and quantified by UV absorbance on a Nanodrop 2000c.

Material: naive CD4+ T cells from PBMCs. In light of the paper, this sample's cell subset or site label describes: CD45RA+ positively selected. This TCR derives from a man younger than 35 in good health. Some clones in this sample may be carry-over from other donors' samples. The V and J segments used are TRBV19 and TRBJ2-5; the central 10 bases match TRBD1. The nucleotide sequence reads TGTGCCAGTAGTATCACTGGGACAGGGGAAGAGACCCAGTACTTC. Its protein is CASSITGTGEETQYF.